This T cell receptor beta chain originates from a study of blood T cell repertoires in COVID-19. Study-level information: Spain, Italy and the United States supplied samples that represented acute and convalescent COVID-19. Nucleic acid was either cDNA or gDNA, and it came from T cells, B-cell-depleted T cells, or PBMCs.

Assay: immunoSEQ multiplex PCR; the TCRdb copy retains only in-frame clones and omits some. The table shows fewer than 80,000 clones, with approximately 90% occurring only once. The germline gives CDR1 MNHEY, CDR2 SVGAGI. This CDR3 is built from 15 residues. With 0 bases removed from V and 0 bases from J, the gap between germline ends came to 9 bases. The source is a human donor in a cohort sampled during active COVID-19. Specimen: peripheral blood. The rearrangement uses TRBV6-5 and TRBJ2-7; D unresolved. The CDR3 coding sequence is TGTGCCAGCAGTTACTCGTACCGGAGCTCCTACGAGCAGTACTTC. It is translated as CASSYSYRSSYEQYF.